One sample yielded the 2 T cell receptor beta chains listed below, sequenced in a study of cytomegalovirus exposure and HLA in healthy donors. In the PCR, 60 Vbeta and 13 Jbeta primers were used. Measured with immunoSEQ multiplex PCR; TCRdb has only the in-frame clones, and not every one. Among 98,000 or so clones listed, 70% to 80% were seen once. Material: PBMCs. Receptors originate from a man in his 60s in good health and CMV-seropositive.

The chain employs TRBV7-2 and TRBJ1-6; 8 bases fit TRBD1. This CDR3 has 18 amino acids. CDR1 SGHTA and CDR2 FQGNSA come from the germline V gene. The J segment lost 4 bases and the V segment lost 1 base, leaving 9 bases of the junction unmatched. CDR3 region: CASSLGLQGGSYNSPLHF. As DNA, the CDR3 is TGTGCCAGCAGCTTAGGCCTACAGGGGGGATCTTATAATTCACCCCTCCACTTT.

CDR3 residues: CASSPRQGDFSYEQYF. The CDR3 region has the DNA TGTGCCAGCAGCCCCAGACAGGGCGATTTTTCCTACGAGCAGTACTTC. The rearrangement links TRBV14 to TRBJ2-7, with 7 bases identical to TRBD1. Germline CDR1 SGHDN, CDR2 FVKESK. CDR3 length: 16 residues. V shed 4 bases and J 1 base; nucleotides not matched to a gene: 10.